This note documents a single T cell receptor (beta chain) sequence. The sample comes from a study of human thymus T cells. Data came from immunoSEQ multiplex PCR; TCRdb stores just in-frame clones and leaves some out. This table has around 44,000 clones, about 94% appearing once. V lost 3 bases to trimming and J lost 9 bases; unmatched junction nucleotides: 10. CDR3 length: 15 residues. CDR1 is LGHNA and CDR2 is YSLEER in the germline V gene. The TCR sequence derives from a boy younger than two with a congenital heart defect but otherwise immunologically healthy. The chain is built from TRBV4-3 and TRBJ2-3; 9 nucleotides agree with TRBD1. Input material: blood. Here the CDR3 DNA reads TGCGCCAGCAGCCACCTGGGACAGGGCGTTACAACGCAGTATTTT. Translated, it gives CASSHLGQGVTTQYF.